This T cell receptor beta chain is from a study of T cell repertoires in cytomegalovirus infection. Study at large: Based on public TCR beta signatures, there were indications of CMV infection and of a matching HLA type. Study-level findings and limits: The ex vivo response was dominated by HLA-C-restricted CMV-specific TCR beta clonotypes.

Trimming left V 5 bases short and J 1 base short, with 11 bases between. The CDR3 is made up of 14 amino acids. TCRdb processed the reads anew with MiXCR; each CDR3 protein has one entry. The sample lists some 180,000 distinct CDR3 sequences; about a sixth were seen once. Comments on this clonotype: What it binds is unknown.

The sample taken for sequencing was CD8+ T cells from PBMCs. The clonotype originates from a human donor in good health (CMV status not recorded). Some clones in this sample may be carry-over from other donors' samples. The rearrangement links TRBV12-3 or TRBV12-4 to TRBJ1-1; no clear D. In nucleotides, the CDR3 is TGTGCCAGCAGTCTCACGATGAGGAACACTGAAGCTTTCTTT. Encoded protein: CASSLTMRNTEAFF.